This T cell receptor (beta chain) emerged from a study of T-cell memory formation after mild COVID-19 (TCRdb year 2021). Context from the whole study: TCR sequence clusters from the two donors were largely donor specific. In a couple of donors, T-cell clones that expanded and contracted after mild COVID-19 were tracked by sequencing TCRalpha and TCRbeta repertoires over time. The cohort comprised two young, previously healthy adult volunteers, one female and one male.

A word on this clonotype: Its antigen target is currently unknown. No clone much larger than this one lies a single base away; base qualities are absent.

The investigation overall reported the following: The study covered only a couple of mild cases, and larger cohorts including severe cases with pre-infection samples were considered necessary. Contracting CD4+ clones were found mainly in CM and EM memory subsets, while CD8+ clones were enriched in EMRA. Balanced CD4/CD8 phenotypes were observed for clones contracting from day 15 to 85, whereas a bias towards CD4+ was observed for a second wave of clones expanding from day 15 to 37. Some responding clones were detected in pre-infection memory, which suggested that pre-existing cross-reactive memory T cells had joined the SARS-CoV-2 response. SARS-CoV-2 specificity of the second-wave clones peaking on day 37 was not confirmed.

Ficoll-Paque density gradient centrifugation was the method used to isolate PBMCs. Taken from cysteine to phenylalanine, the CDR3 has 13 residues. Only the CDR3 region is kept as DNA, spanning 39 bases read in frame from base 1. V loses 5 bases of germline sequence and J loses 9 bases, and the interval between the two ends is 16 bases. The germline V gene sets CDR1 to SGHTA and CDR2 to FQGNSA. The sample was run on an Illumina NovaSeq 6000. Using 5'RACE with constant-segment primers, TCRalpha and TCRbeta cDNA libraries were constructed, with sample barcodes and unique molecular identifiers added in the process. Trizol reagent was used to extract RNA from every sample. The libraries were amplified in two PCR steps, and the second step added a second sample barcode and Illumina TruSeq adapters. Sequencing of libraries was performed on an Illumina NovaSeq with 2 x 150 bp paired-end reads. As for how the authors treated the data: The reads were demultiplexed and collapsed into UMI-guided consensus sequences using migec v1.2.7. With mixcr v2.1.11, UMI consensuses were aligned to TRA and TRB V and J templates and assembled into clonotypes. A clonotype was counted as expanded or contracted only if both edgeR and NoisET called the change significant, with noise models trained on biological replicates. edgeR calls used a false discovery rate-adjusted p below 0.01 and a log2 fold-change threshold of 1. PCA with hierarchical clustering of max-normalized trajectories of the 1000 most abundant clonotypes was used as exploratory dynamics analysis. Separately sequenced CD4+ and CD8+ repertoires were used to assign a CD4 or CD8 phenotype to each responding clone. TCRdb itself trimmed the public reads at Q25 with fastp, ran MiXCR and retained productive beta chains. Rows matching on CDR3 protein sequence are summarized as one entry with the most common DNA and genes. The V and J calls follow TCRdb's processing rather than the paper's. This sample comprises some 300,000 distinct CDR3 sequences, roughly 19% of them detected only once. Together, the top ten hold around 23% of the sample.

Sequencing was carried out using PBMCs or a T cell subset sorted from them (not recorded which). The sequence was collected from a man in his late teens or twenties who had mild COVID-19 (a few samples of this study predate the infection). The sample titles of this study are shuffled in the database, so cell type and time point are left out; the donor was told from shared clones. This sequence uses TRBV7-2 and TRBJ1-1; the D gene is unclear. The DNA sequence reads TGTGCCAGCAGCCGCCCAGGTCTAGCCAAAGCTTTCTTT. Its protein reads: CASSRPGLAKAFF.